Listed below are T cell receptor beta chains from one sample, sequenced in a study of cytomegalovirus exposure and HLA in healthy donors. Measured with immunoSEQ multiplex PCR; TCRdb has only the in-frame clones, and not every one. The table shows 50,000 to 65,000 clones, with about 80% occurring only once. What was sequenced was PBMCs. Receptors originate from a man aged 45-65 years in good health and CMV-seropositive. The CDR3 runs from the conserved cysteine through the conserved F or W. A D gene is named only where the DNA matches it firmly. Size is stated for part of the rows, as once, few or many counts, or as a class when the clone is expanded.

clone_size	d_call	v_call	j_call	cdr3_aa	cdr3_nt
-	-	TRBV7-9	TRBJ2-1	CASSPKLRVSNEQFF	TGTGCCAGCAGCCCCAAACTCAGGGTATCCAATGAGCAGTTCTTC
-	TRBD2	TRBV7-2	TRBJ2-2	CASSLGVLAGNTGELFF	TGTGCCAGCAGCTTAGGTGTACTAGCGGGGAACACCGGGGAGCTGTTTTTT
few	TRBD1	TRBV6-6	TRBJ1-1	CASSLGQGDTEAFF	TGTGCCAGCAGTCTCGGACAGGGAGACACTGAAGCTTTCTTT
-	TRBD1	TRBV27	TRBJ1-4	CASSLVAGGMPNEKLFF	TGTGCCAGCAGTTTAGTGGCAGGGGGCATGCCTAATGAAAAACTGTTTTTT
-	TRBD2	TRBV15	TRBJ2-1	CATSRGNDGTSGTYNEQFF	TGTGCCACCAGCAGAGGGAATGACGGGACTAGCGGGACCTACAATGAGCAGTTCTTC
-	TRBD1	TRBV7-8	TRBJ2-5	CASNIGGSSETQYF	TGTGCCAGCAATATAGGGGGCAGTAGCGAGACCCAGTACTTC
-	-	TRBV7-8	TRBJ2-1	CASSFVAVYNEQFF	TGTGCCAGCAGCTTTGTGGCAGTATACAATGAGCAGTTCTTC
few	TRBD1	TRBV6-6	TRBJ1-1	CASSWTGNTEAFF	TGTGCCAGCAGTTGGACAGGGAACACTGAAGCTTTCTTT
-	TRBD2	TRBV5-6	TRBJ2-3	CASSILAGGFTDTQYF	TGTGCCAGCAGCATCCTAGCGGGAGGATTCACAGATACGCAGTATTTT
-	TRBD2	TRBV6-1	TRBJ2-7	CAISDPTSSYEQYF	TGTGCCATCAGTGACCCGACTAGCAGCTACGAGCAGTACTTC
-	-	TRBV4-2	TRBJ2-3	CASSQDWRSTDTQYF	TGTGCCAGCAGCCAAGATTGGCGGAGCACAGATACGCAGTATTTT
-	TRBD2	TRBV7-9	TRBJ2-1	CASSLLAGVTVEQFF	TGTGCCAGCAGCTTACTAGCGGGAGTTACGGTTGAGCAGTTCTTC
-	-	TRBV7-9	TRBJ2-3	CASSVERATDTQYF	TGTGCCAGCAGTGTGGAGCGCGCCACAGATACGCAGTATTTT
once	-	TRBV7-9	TRBJ1-2	CASSFQGGYTF	TGTGCCAGCAGCTTCCAGGGAGGCTACACCTTC
-	-	TRBV11-2	TRBJ2-7	CASSSKRRDEQYF	TGTGCCAGCAGCTCAAAGCGGAGGGACGAGCAGTACTTC
few	-	TRBV15	TRBJ1-5	CATSREKFGEDNQPQHF	TGTGCCACCAGCAGAGAAAAATTCGGCGAGGACAATCAGCCCCAGCATTTT
once	-	TRBV19	TRBJ2-3	CASSSGGDTQYF	TGTGCCAGTAGTAGCGGCGGGGATACGCAGTATTTT
once	TRBD2	TRBV27	TRBJ2-7	CASSRTSGSRYEQYF	TGTGCCAGCAGTAGGACTAGCGGGAGTCGGTACGAGCAGTACTTC
few	-	TRBV28	TRBJ1-2	CASSFSGAWKGNYGYTF	TGTGCCAGCAGTTTCAGTGGGGCATGGAAGGGCAACTATGGCTACACCTTC
-	-	TRBV5-1	TRBJ2-7	CASSLVQGEQYF	TGCGCCAGCAGCTTGGTACAGGGCGAGCAGTACTTC
-	TRBD1	TRBV5-1	TRBJ2-6	CASSDFRGSGANVLTF	TGCGCCAGCAGCGACTTCAGGGGGTCTGGGGCCAACGTCCTGACTTTC
-	TRBD2	TRBV9	TRBJ2-3	CASSVAPRGGTDTQYF	TGTGCCAGCAGCGTAGCCCCACGGGGGGGGACAGATACGCAGTATTTT
once	-	TRBV7-9	TRBJ1-2	CASSRGGTYYGYTF	TGTGCCAGCAGCCGGGGGGGGACCTACTATGGCTACACCTTC